This TCR beta chain is drawn from a study of blood T cell repertoires in COVID-19. Study overall: COVID-19 samples, acute and convalescent, were from the United States, Italy and Spain. The analysed material was cDNA or gDNA that came from T cells, B-cell-depleted T cells, or PBMCs.

The CDR3 length is 15 residues. Study processing details: Counts of nucleated cells, estimated from reference gene primer amplification, were obtained. Repertoires were generated with immunoSEQ multiplex PCR, while TCRdb's copy carries only in-frame clones and drops some. V, J and clone size derive from that table, while D and trimming were established from the DNA sequence. The sample shows roughly 20,000 clones, 86% of them seen only once. Sequencing was done on a sample of peripheral blood. J is TRBJ1-4 and V is TRBV21-1; the table's D call, TRBD1, was not checked against the DNA. TRBV21-1 is designated a pseudogene. This sequence originates from a human donor in a cohort sampled during active COVID-19. The CDR3 sequence is CASSPRGTGREKLFF. CDR3 nucleotide sequence: TGTGCCAGCAGCCCCCGGGGGACAGGGAGGGAAAAACTGTTTTTT.